This note documents a single TCR beta chain sequence. The table came from immunoSEQ multiplex PCR; TCRdb's copy has only in-frame clones and leaves some out. The table has 300,000 to 350,000 clones, around 90% seen once; the top ten hold approximately 4.3%. The CDR3 length is 16 residues. Looked up from germline, CDR1 is LNHDA and CDR2 is SQIVND (reference sequence). Trimming pared 3 bases from V and 2 bases from J, leaving 15 bases between. The record originates from a study of blood T cell repertoires in COVID-19. As for the study in general: Whether acute or convalescent, the COVID-19 samples came from the United States, Italy and Spain.

The sequence was collected from a woman between 18 and 29 years old with acute COVID-19. The V and J genes are TRBV19 and TRBJ2-3; possibly TRBD2 for D (6 bases). The sample consisted of PBMCs or T cells enriched from blood (not recorded which). DNA of the CDR3: TGTGCCAGTAGTATCAGGGTAACTAGCTCCACAGATACGCAGTATTTT. Translated, it gives CASSIRVTSSTDTQYF.